These 19 T cell receptor beta chains originate from one sample sequenced in a study of control samples from healthy donors and cancer patients. Some clones are missing from TCRdb's copy, which holds only in-frame ones; the method was immunoSEQ multiplex PCR. The table shows 130,000 or so clones, with 92% occurring only once. The sequencing sample was made of blood. The receptors shown here come from a woman between 50 and 59 years old in good health.

The chain recombines TRBV5-5 with TRBJ2-3, with D hard to call. The germline CDR1 and CDR2 sequences are SGHKS and YYEKEE (reference sequence). The CDR3 has 12 amino acids. The V and J ends lost 4 bases and 6 bases respectively, with 9 bases between them. The CDR3 spells CASSQSVDTQYF. The DNA for the CDR3 is TGTGCCAGCAGCCAATCGGTCGATACGCAGTATTTT. Variable domain in full (rest from reference TRBV5-5 and TRBJ2-3): DAGVTQSPTHLIKTRGQQVTLRCSPISGHKSVSWYQQVLGQGPQFIFQYYEKEERGRGNFPDRFSARQFPNYSSELNVNALLLGDSALYLCASSQSVDTQYFGPGTRLTVL.

This chain joins TRBV7-6 and TRBJ1-3; D gene ambiguous. Germline V lookup: CDR1 SGHVS, CDR2 FNYEAQ. Trimming removed 2 bases at V and 0 bases at J, with 8 bases between. The CDR3 has 15 residues. The CDR3 nucleotides read TGTGCCAGCAGCTTAATGCAGTCCTCTGGAAACACCATATATTTT. Translation gives CASSLMQSSGNTIYF.

The chain is built from TRBV30 and TRBJ2-7; 8 positions agree with TRBD2. The CDR3 totals 16 residues. Germline V gene sequence: CDR1 GTSNPN, CDR2 SVGIG (reference sequence). V was clipped by 4 bases and J by 5 bases; unmatched bases: 16. The CDR3, as DNA: TGTGCCTGGACCCGCCGGGGGGGGCTAGCGAGAAACGAGCAGTACTTC. Encoded protein: CAWTRRGGLARNEQYF.

V is TRBV6-5 and J is TRBJ1-1, with TRBD1 matching 7 bases. Germline lookup yields CDR1 MNHEY and CDR2 SVGAGI. The CDR3 sequence is 13 residues long. The J segment lost 0 bases and the V segment lost 10 bases, leaving 5 bases of the junction unmatched. CDR3 nucleotides: TGTGCCACCTCCGGGACAGTGAACACTGAAGCTTTCTTT. This gives the protein CATSGTVNTEAFF.

This chain joins TRBV7-9 and TRBJ2-7; 7 nucleotides agree with TRBD2. The germline V gene has CDR1 SEHNR and CDR2 FQNEAQ (reference sequence). Trimming cost V 4 bases and J 5 bases; bases outside gene matches: 11. The CDR3 length is 15 residues. DNA of the CDR3: TGTGCCAGCAGCTCCTATGTAGCGGGTCTGGACGAGCAGTACTTC. Translated: CASSSYVAGLDEQYF. Combining the CDR3 with reference TRBV7-9 and TRBJ2-7 gives the whole variable domain DTGVSQNPRHKITKRGQNVTFRCDPISEHNRLYWYRQTLGQGPEFLTYFQNEAQLEKSRLLSDRFSAERPKGSFSTLEIQRTEQGDSAMYLCASSSYVAGLDEQYFGPGTRLTVT.

The CDR3 DNA follows: TGTGCCAGCAGCTACTTAGGACAGGCGAACACTGAAGCTTTCTTT. Its translation: CASSYLGQANTEAFF. V is TRBV13 and J is TRBJ1-1, with 7 bases aligning to TRBD1. The CDR3 is made up of 15 amino acids. The germline CDR1 and CDR2 sequences are PRHDT and FYEKMQ (reference sequence). The V segment lost 4 bases and the J segment 1 base; nucleotides outside the gene matches: 6.

There are many counts of this clone. Additional DNA sequences in this sample encode the identical CDR3. The J gene is TRBJ2-7, the V gene TRBV11-2; 7 nucleotides agree with TRBD2. The trim removed 5 bases at V and 4 bases at J, leaving 5 bases unmatched. Germline V lookup: CDR1 SGHAT, CDR2 FQNNGV. The CDR3 contains 13 residues. As DNA, the CDR3 is TGTGCCAGCAGCCCCCTCGGGGGGTACGAGCAGTACTTC. Translated: CASSPLGGYEQYF.

The rearrangement links TRBV29-1 to TRBJ1-1; D is unclear. The CDR3 extends over 12 amino acids. The V end lost 4 bases, the J end lost 3 bases, and 9 bases lay between the germline ends. CDR1 and CDR2 (germline): SQVTM, ANQGSEA. The CDR3 nucleotides read TGCAGCGTTGCCCCAGTACACACTGAAGCTTTCTTT. Translating gives CSVAPVHTEAFF.

This chain uses TRBV19 with TRBJ2-1; tentatively, D is TRBD2 (6 bases). V lost 4 bases and J lost 9, with 13 bases in between. Looked up from germline, CDR1 is LNHDA and CDR2 is SQIVND (reference sequence). The CDR3 length is 13 residues. This CDR3 is CASSTLLAGEQFF. CDR3 sequence (DNA): TGTGCCAGTAGTACCCTACTAGCCGGTGAGCAGTTCTTC.

The chain employs TRBV3-1 (or the pseudogene TRBV3-2) and TRBJ2-7, with a weak D call TRBD2 (6 bases). Looked up from germline, CDR1 is LGHDT and CDR2 is YNNKEL (reference sequence). This CDR3 comprises 14 residues. V shed 5 bases and J shed 2 bases, with 13 bases lying between them. CDR3 amino acids: CASSSMGGPYEQYF. The CDR3, as DNA: TGTGCCAGCAGCTCTATGGGAGGCCCCTACGAGCAGTACTTC.

DNA for the CDR3: TGTGCCAGCAGTTTGGCGGCCGAGTATGGCTACACCTTC. This sequence encodes CASSLAAEYGYTF. This chain uses TRBV28 with TRBJ1-2; no reliable D call. Trimming left V 3 bases short and J 5 bases short, with 10 bases between. The CDR3 covers 13 residues. Germline CDR1 is MDHEN and CDR2 is SYDVKM.

The sample holds one count of this clone. The rearrangement links TRBV27 to TRBJ2-7; D is perhaps TRBD1 or TRBD2 (5 bases each). Trimming shortened V by 9 bases and J by 0 bases, and 18 bases separated the two germline ends. The CDR3 contains 15 residues. CDR1 is MNHEY and CDR2 is SMNVEV in the germline V gene (reference sequence). The CDR3, as DNA: TGTGCCAGTTCACCCCGGGACGCGAGCTCCTACGAGCAGTACTTC. It specifies CASSPRDASSYEQYF.

The chain recombines TRBV21-1 with TRBJ2-7; the D call in the table, TRBD1, was not verified against the DNA. TRBV21-1 is a known pseudogene. CDR3 size: 15 residues. CDR3 in amino acids: CASSKGTGFDHEQYF. The CDR3 DNA sequence: TGTGCCAGCAGCAAGGGGACAGGGTTTGACCACGAGCAGTACTTC.

The chain employs TRBV6-5 and TRBJ1-5; 9 nucleotides line up with TRBD1. CDR3 length: 15 amino acids. Germline lookup yields CDR1 MNHEY and CDR2 SVGAGI. V dropped 5 bases and J dropped 7; count of bases not matched to a gene: 9. This CDR3 is CASSRTGGGSQPQHF. The CDR3 nucleotides read TGTGCCAGCAGTAGAACAGGGGGCGGGAGCCAGCCCCAGCATTTT.

This chain links TRBV29-1 with TRBJ1-1; 10 bases map to TRBD1. The CDR3 contains 14 residues. The ends lost 5 bases at V and 4 bases at J; junction bases unmatched: 7. CDR1 is SQVTM and CDR2 is ANQGSEA in the germline V gene. CDR3 protein: CSVKGQGESTEAFF. CDR3 DNA: TGCAGCGTTAAAGGACAGGGGGAAAGCACTGAAGCTTTCTTT.

This clone was seen only once. The chain is built from TRBV28 and TRBJ2-7, with 9 bases identical to TRBD1. Losses at the gene ends were 5 bases for V and 9 bases for J; bases not matched to a gene: 11. Germline V gives CDR1 MDHEN, CDR2 SYDVKM. The CDR3 has 14 residues. Here the CDR3 DNA reads TGTGCCAGCAGTGAACCGGGACAGGGAGGTGGGCAGTACTTC. Its protein product is CASSEPGQGGGQYF.

The V and J genes are TRBV25-1 and TRBJ1-3, with no clear D. Trimming removed 4 bases at V and 0 bases at J, with 4 bases between. The CDR3 is 13 amino acids. Germline V gene data show CDR1 as MGHDK and CDR2 as SYGVNS. CDR3 region: CASSVYSGNTIYF. DNA of the CDR3: TGTGCCAGCAGTGTATACTCTGGAAACACCATATATTTT.

This chain joins TRBV28 and TRBJ2-5, with D possibly TRBD2 on 6 matching bases. Germline V lookup: CDR1 MDHEN, CDR2 SYDVKM. The CDR3 runs to 13 residues. Trimming pared 3 bases from V and 7 bases from J, leaving 12 bases between. DNA of the CDR3: TGTGCCAGCAGTTTCCTCCGGCGGGGGACCCAGTACTTC. Translating it yields CASSFLRRGTQYF.

V and J are TRBV30 and TRBJ1-4; 9 nucleotides align to TRBD1. The length of the CDR3 is 14 residues. The ends lost 0 bases at V and 8 bases at J; junction bases unmatched: 4. CDR1 GTSNPN and CDR2 SVGIG come from the germline V gene (reference sequence). This CDR3 reads CAWSVSGTGEKLFF. CDR3 in DNA: TGTGCCTGGAGTGTATCTGGGACAGGGGAAAAACTGTTTTTT.